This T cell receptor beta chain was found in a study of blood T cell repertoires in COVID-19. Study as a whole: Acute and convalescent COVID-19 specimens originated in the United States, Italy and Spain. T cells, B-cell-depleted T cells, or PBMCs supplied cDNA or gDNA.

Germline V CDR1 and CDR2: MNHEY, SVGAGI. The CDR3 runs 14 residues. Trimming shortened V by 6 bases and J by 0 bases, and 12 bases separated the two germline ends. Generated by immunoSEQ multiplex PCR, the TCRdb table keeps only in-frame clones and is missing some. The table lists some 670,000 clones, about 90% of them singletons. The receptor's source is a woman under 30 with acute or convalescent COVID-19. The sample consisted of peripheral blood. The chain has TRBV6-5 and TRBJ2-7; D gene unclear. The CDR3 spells CASRSPGASYEQYF. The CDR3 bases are TGTGCCAGCAGGTCCCCAGGTGCCTCCTACGAGCAGTACTTC.